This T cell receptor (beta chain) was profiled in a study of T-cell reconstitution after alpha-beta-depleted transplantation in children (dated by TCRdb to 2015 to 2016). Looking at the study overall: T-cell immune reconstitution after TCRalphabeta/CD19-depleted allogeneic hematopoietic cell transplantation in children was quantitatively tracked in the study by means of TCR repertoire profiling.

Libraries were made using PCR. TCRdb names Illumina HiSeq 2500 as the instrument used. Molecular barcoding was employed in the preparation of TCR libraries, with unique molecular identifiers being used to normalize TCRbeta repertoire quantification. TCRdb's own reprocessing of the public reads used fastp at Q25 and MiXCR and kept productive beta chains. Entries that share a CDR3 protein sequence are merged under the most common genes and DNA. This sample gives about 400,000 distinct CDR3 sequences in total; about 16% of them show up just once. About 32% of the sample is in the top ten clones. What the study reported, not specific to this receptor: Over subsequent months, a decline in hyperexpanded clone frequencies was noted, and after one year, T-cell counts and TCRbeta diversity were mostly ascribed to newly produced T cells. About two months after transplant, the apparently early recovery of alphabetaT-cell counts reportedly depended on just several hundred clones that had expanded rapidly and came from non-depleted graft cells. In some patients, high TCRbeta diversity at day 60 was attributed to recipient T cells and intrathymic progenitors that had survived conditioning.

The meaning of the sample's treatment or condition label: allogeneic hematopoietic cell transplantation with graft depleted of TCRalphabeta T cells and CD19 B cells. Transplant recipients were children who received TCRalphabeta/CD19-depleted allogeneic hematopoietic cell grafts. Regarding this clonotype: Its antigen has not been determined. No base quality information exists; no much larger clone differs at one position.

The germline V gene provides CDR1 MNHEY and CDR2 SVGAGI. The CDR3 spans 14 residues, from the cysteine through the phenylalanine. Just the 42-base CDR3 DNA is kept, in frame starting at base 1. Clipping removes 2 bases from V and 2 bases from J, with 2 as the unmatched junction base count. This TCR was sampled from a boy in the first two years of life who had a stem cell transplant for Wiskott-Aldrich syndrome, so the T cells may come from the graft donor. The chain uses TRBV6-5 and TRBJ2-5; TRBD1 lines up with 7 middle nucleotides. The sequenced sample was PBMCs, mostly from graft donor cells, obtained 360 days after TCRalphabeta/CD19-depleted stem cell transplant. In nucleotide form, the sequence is TGTGCCAGCAGTTACCGGACAGGTCAAGAGACCCAGTACTTC. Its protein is CASSYRTGQETQYF.